This T cell receptor (beta chain) is from a study of blood T cell repertoires in COVID-19. Turning to the study itself: Sites in the United States, Italy and Spain provided acute and convalescent COVID-19 samples. In each case, the material was cDNA or gDNA derived from T cells, B-cell-depleted T cells, or PBMCs.

In the authors' methods: Amplification of reference gene primers was used by the study to estimate nucleated cell counts. Sequencing used immunoSEQ multiplex PCR; TCRdb keeps in-frame clones, though not all of them. The V and J calls and clone size come from that table; D and trimming were worked out from the DNA. The repertoire includes 56,000 or so clones, about 85% of them detected once, and 10% sits in the top ten. This clone was counted only a few times. Germline-derived CDR1 and CDR2 are LGHDT and YNNKEL (reference sequence). There are 15 residues in the CDR3. The germline V and J ends were trimmed by 3 bases and 6 bases, with 14 bases remaining between them.

The V gene is TRBV3-1 (or the pseudogene TRBV3-2), the J gene TRBJ2-2, with D possibly matching TRBD2 (6 bases). Sequencing was performed on peripheral blood. This TCR was recovered from a human donor in a cohort sampled during active COVID-19. CDR3 region: CASSHGLTRAGELFF. CDR3 DNA: TGTGCCAGCAGCCACGGACTAACTAGAGCCGGGGAGCTGTTTTTT.